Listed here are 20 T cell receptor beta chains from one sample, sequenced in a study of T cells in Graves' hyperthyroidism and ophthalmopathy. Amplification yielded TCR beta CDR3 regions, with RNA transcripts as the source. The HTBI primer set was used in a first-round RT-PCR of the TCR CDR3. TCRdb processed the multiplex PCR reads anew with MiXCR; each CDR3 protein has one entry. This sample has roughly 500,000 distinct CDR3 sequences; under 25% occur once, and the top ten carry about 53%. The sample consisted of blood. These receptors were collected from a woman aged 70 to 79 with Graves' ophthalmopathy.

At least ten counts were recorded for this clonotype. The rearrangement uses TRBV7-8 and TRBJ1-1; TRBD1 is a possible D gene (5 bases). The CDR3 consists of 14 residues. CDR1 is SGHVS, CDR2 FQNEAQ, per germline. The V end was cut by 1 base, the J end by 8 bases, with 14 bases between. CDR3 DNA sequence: TGTGCCAGCAGCTTAGACTCGGCGGGGGTAGAAGCTTTCTTT. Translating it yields CASSLDSAGVEAFF.

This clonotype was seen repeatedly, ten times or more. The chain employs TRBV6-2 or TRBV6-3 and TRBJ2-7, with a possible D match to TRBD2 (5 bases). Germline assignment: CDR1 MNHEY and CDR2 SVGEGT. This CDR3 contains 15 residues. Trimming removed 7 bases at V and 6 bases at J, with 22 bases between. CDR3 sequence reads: CASMLSGGRVSEQYF. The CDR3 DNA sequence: TGTGCCAGCATGCTCAGCGGCGGTAGGGTTAGCGAGCAGTACTTC.

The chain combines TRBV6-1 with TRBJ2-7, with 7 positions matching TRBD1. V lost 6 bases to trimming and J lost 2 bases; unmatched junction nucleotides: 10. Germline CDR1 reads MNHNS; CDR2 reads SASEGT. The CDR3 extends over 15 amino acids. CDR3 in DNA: TGTGCCAGCAGGAGATCCGGGACAGACCCCTACGAGCAGTACTTC. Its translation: CASRRSGTDPYEQYF.

The CDR3 region is CASSPPGQLDQPQHF. The CDR3 DNA follows: TGTGCCAGCTCACCACCGGGGCAGCTAGATCAGCCCCAGCATTTT. The J gene is TRBJ1-5, the V gene TRBV18; D perhaps matches TRBD1 (5 bases). The V gene lost 0 bases and the J gene lost 5 bases, with 11 bases spanning the gap. From germline, CDR1 is KGHSH and CDR2 LQKENI. The CDR3 has 15 amino acids.

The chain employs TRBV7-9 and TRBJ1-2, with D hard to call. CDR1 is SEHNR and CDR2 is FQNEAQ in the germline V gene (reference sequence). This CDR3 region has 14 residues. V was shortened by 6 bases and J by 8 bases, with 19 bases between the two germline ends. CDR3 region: CASRLLSQTRGYTF. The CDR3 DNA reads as TGTGCCAGCAGACTACTGTCTCAGACGAGGGGCTACACCTTC. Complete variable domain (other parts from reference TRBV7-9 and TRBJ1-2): DTGVSQNPRHKITKRGQNVTFRCDPISEHNRLYWYRQTLGQGPEFLTYFQNEAQLEKSRLLSDRFSAERPKGSFSTLEIQRTEQGDSAMYLCASRLLSQTRGYTFGSGTRLTVV.

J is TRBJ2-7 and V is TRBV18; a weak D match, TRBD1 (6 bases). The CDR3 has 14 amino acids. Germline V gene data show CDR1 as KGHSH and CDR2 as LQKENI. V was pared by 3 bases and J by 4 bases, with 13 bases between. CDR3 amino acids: CASSPRAGEYEQYF. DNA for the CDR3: TGTGCCAGCTCACCGCGGGCAGGGGAATACGAGCAGTACTTC. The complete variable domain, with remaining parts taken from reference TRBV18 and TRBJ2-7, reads NAGVMQNPRHLVRRRGQEARLRCSPMKGHSHVYWYRQLPEEGLKFMVYLQKENIIDESGMPKERFSAEFPKEGPSILRIQQVVRGDSAAYFCASSPRAGEYEQYFGPGTRLTVT.

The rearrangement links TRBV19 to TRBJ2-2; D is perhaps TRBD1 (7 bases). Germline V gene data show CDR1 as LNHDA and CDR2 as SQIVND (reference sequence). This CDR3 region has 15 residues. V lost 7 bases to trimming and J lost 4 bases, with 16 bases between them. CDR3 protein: CASTSGDRVTGELFF. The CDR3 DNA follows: TGTGCCAGTACCTCGGGAGACAGGGTCACCGGGGAGCTGTTTTTT.

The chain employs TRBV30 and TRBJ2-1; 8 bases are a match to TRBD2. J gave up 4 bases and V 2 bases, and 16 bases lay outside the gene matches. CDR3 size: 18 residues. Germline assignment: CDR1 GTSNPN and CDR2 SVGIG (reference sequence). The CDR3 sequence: CAWSQPGLVSNRYNEQFF. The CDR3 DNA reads TGTGCCTGGAGTCAACCGGGACTAGTGAGCAACAGGTACAATGAGCAGTTCTTC.

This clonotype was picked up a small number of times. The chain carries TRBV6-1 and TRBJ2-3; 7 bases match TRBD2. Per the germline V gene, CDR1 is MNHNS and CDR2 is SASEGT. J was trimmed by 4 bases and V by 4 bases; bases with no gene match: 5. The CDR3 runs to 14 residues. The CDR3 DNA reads TGTGCCAGCAGTGTTGGGAGGGTTTCAGATACGCAGTATTTT. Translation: CASSVGRVSDTQYF.

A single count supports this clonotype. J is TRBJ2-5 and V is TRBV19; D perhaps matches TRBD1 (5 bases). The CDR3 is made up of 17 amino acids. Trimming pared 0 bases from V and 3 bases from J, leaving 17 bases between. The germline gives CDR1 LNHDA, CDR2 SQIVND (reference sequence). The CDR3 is CASSIDWAGRLEETQYF. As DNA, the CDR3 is TGTGCCAGTAGTATAGACTGGGCAGGGCGGTTAGAAGAGACCCAGTACTTC. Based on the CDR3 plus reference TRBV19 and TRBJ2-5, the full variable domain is DGGITQSPKYLFRKEGQNVTLSCEQNLNHDAMYWYRQDPGQGLRLIYYSQIVNDFQKGDIAEGYSVSREKKESFPLTVTSAQKNPTAFYLCASSIDWAGRLEETQYFGPGTRLLVL.

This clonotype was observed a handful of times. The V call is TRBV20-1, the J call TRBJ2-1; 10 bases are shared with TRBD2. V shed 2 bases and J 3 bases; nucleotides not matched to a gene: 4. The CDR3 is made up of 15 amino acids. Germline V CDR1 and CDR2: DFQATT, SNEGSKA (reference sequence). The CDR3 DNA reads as TGCAGTGCTAGACCAACTAGCGGGATCTACAATGAGCAGTTCTTC. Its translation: CSARPTSGIYNEQFF.

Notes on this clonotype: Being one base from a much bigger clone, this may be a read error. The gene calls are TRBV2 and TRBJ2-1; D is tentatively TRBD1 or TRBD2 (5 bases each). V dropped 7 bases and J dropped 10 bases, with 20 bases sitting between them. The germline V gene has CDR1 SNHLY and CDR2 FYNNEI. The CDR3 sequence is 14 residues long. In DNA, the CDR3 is TGTGCCAGCATGGGAGAAAGGGGACGATACGAGCAGTTCTTC. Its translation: CASMGERGRYEQFF.

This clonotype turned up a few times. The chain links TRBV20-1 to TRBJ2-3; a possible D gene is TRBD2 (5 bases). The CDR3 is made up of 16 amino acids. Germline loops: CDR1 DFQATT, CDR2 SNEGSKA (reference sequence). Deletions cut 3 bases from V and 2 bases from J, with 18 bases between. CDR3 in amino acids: CSASKRSGEITDTQYF. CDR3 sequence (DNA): TGCAGTGCTAGCAAGAGGAGCGGCGAAATCACAGATACGCAGTATTTT.

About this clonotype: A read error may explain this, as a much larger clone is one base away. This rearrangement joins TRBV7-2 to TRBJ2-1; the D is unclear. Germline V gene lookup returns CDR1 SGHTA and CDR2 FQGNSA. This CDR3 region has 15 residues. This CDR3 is CASSLQVRSYNEQSF. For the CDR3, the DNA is TGTGCCAGCAGCTTACAGGTTCGCTCCTACAATGAGCAGTCCTTC.

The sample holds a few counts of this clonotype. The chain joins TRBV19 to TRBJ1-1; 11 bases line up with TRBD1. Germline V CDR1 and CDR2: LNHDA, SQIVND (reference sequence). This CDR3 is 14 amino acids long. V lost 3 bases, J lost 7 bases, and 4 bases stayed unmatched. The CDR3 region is CASSIGQGANEAFF. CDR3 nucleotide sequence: TGTGCCAGTAGTATCGGACAGGGGGCAAATGAAGCTTTCTTT. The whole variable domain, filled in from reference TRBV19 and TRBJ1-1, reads DGGITQSPKYLFRKEGQNVTLSCEQNLNHDAMYWYRQDPGQGLRLIYYSQIVNDFQKGDIAEGYSVSREKKESFPLTVTSAQKNPTAFYLCASSIGQGANEAFFGQGTRLTVV.

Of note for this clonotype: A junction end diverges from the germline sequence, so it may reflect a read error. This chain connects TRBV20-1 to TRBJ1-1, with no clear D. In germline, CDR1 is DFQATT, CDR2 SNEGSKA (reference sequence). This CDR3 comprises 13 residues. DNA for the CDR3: TGCAGTGCTGTTGATCATTTGAACACTGAAGCTTCCTTT. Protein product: CSAVDHLNTEASF.

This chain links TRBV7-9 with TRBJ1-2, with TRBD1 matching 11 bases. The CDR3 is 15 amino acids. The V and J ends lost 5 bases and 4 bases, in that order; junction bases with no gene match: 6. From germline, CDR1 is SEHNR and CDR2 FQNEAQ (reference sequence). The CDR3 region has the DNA TGTGCCAGCAGCCCCCGGACAGGGGGCGGCTATGGCTACACCTTC. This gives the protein CASSPRTGGGYGYTF.

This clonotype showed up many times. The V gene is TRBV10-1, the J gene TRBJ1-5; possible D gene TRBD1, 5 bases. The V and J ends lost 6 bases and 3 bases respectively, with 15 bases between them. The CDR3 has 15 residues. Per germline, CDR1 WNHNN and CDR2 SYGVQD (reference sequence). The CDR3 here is CASSETTALNQPQHF. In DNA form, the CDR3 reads TGCGCCAGCAGCGAGACGACAGCCCTCAATCAGCCCCAGCATTTT.

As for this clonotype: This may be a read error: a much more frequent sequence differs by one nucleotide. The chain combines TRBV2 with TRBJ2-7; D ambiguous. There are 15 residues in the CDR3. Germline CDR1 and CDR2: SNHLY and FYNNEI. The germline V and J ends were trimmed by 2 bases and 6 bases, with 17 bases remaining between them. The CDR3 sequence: CASSELLLTIAEQYF. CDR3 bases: TGTGCCAGCAGTGAATTATTACTAACGATTGCCGAGCAGTACTTC. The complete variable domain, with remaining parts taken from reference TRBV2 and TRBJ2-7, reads EPEVTQTPSHQVTQMGQEVILRCVPISNHLYFYWYRQILGQKVEFLVSFYNNEISEKSEIFDDQFSVERPDGSNFTLKIRSTKLEDSAMYFCASSELLLTIAEQYFGPGTRLTVT.

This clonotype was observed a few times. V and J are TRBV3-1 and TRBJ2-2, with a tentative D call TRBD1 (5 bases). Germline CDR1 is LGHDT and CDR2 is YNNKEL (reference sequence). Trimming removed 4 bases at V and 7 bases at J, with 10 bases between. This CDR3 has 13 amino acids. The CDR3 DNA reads TGTGCCAGCAGCCGAGTAGACAGCGGGGAGCTGTTTTTT. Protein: CASSRVDSGELFF.